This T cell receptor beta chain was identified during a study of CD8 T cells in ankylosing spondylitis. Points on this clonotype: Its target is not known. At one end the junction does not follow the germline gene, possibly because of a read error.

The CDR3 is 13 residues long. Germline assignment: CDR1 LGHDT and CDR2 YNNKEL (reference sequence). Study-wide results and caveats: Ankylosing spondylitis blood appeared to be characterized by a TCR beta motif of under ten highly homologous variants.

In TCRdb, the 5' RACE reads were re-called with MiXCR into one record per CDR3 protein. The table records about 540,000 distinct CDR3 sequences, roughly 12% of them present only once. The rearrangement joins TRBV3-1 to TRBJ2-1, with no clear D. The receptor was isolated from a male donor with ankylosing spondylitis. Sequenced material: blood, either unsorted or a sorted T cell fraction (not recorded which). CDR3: CASSPFSHNEQFF. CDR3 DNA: TGTGCCAGCAGCCCGTTCTCCCACAATGAGCAGTTCTTC.